This T cell receptor beta chain was sequenced in a study of blood T cell repertoires in COVID-19. Looked up from germline, CDR1 is KGHDR and CDR2 is SFDVKD. With V trimmed by 2 bases and J by 0 bases, 5 bases remained unmatched. The CDR3 contains 18 residues. The table came from immunoSEQ multiplex PCR; TCRdb's copy has only in-frame clones and leaves some out. This table has 330,000 or so clones, approximately 89% appearing once. Sequencing was done on a sample of peripheral blood. The origin of this receptor is a woman in her sixties or seventies with COVID-19, enrolled during active disease. The chain couples TRBV24-1 to TRBJ2-2; 10 positions match TRBD1. The CDR3 nucleotides are TGTGCCACCAGTGATTCCGGGACAGGGGCCCCGAACACCGGGGAGCTGTTTTTT. It translates to CATSDSGTGAPNTGELFF.